This T cell receptor (beta chain) was captured by sequencing in a study of OX40 agonist ivuxolimab in advanced cancers. The wider study: An anti-OX40 (CD134) antibody with agonistic activity, ivuxolimab, was administered to patients. Prior therapy, whether anti-PD-1, anti-PD-L1 or anti-CTLA-4, was allowed, and approximately 40% had some.

The data were produced by immunoSEQ multiplex PCR, yet TCRdb's version contains in-frame clones alone and is incomplete. This repertoire shows around 20,000 clones, 77% found once; its top ten account for 16%. Study-wide points: More expanded clones were seen, on average, in CD8+ T cells than in CD4+. Undetermined was the antigen specificity of the expanded peripheral T cells.

This clone was detected only once. Its antigen is as yet unknown. This sample comprised CD4+ or CD8+ T cells sorted from blood, obtained in a trial of the OX40 agonist ivuxolimab. The sequence was obtained from an adult with an advanced solid tumor such as melanoma, head and neck, liver or kidney cancer.

CDR3 residues: CASSSGAGQPQHF. The CDR3 DNA is TGTGCCAGCAGTTCAGGGGCAGGACAGCCCCAGCATTTT. The chain has TRBV6-5 and TRBJ1-5; weak D call: TRBD1 (6 bases). Trimming removed 4 bases at V and 7 bases at J, with 11 bases between. The CDR3 has 13 amino acids. From germline, CDR1 is MNHEY and CDR2 SVGAGI.